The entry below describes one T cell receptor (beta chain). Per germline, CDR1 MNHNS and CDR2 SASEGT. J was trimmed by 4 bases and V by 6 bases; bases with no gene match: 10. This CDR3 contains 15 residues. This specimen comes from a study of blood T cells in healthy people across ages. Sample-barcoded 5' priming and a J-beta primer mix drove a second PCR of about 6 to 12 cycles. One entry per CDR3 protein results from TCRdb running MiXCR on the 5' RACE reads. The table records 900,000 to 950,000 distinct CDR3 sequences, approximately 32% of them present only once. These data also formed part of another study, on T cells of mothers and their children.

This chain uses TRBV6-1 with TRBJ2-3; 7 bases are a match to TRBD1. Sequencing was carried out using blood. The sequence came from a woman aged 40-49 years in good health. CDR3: CASSLPGQKADTQYF. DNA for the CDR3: TGTGCCAGCAGCCTTCCGGGACAGAAGGCAGATACGCAGTATTTT.